This TCR beta chain derives from a study of T cells after yellow fever vaccination. UMIs and a universal primer site were added when TCR cDNA was made by 5'RACE template switching. Via MiXCR, TCRdb re-called the 5' RACE reads, giving one row per CDR3 protein. This sample yields a few hundred thousand distinct CDR3 sequences, of which 6% to 7.5% are seen a single time; about 0.85% belongs to the top ten. The ends lost 5 bases at V and 5 bases at J; junction bases unmatched: 15. The CDR3 sequence is 16 residues long. Germline assignment: CDR1 DFQATT and CDR2 SNEGSKA (reference sequence). Overall study results and limits: Weaker overall, the secondary response nonetheless peaked faster (day 5 versus 15). Reappearance after the booster was observed for most primary-vaccination clones (about 96% CD4, roughly 88% CD8).

Comment on this clonotype: Antigen specificity is unknown.

The J gene is TRBJ2-5, the V gene TRBV20-1, with 9 bases lining up with TRBD2. Sequences were derived from CD4+ T cells sorted from PBMCs, sampled 15 days after the yellow fever booster vaccination. This clonotype originated in a man aged 25-45 years who received the YFV17D yellow fever vaccine. CDR3 protein: CSAEGAIAGEVETQYF. DNA of the CDR3: TGCAGTGCTGAAGGGGCCATAGCGGGAGAGGTTGAGACCCAGTACTTC.